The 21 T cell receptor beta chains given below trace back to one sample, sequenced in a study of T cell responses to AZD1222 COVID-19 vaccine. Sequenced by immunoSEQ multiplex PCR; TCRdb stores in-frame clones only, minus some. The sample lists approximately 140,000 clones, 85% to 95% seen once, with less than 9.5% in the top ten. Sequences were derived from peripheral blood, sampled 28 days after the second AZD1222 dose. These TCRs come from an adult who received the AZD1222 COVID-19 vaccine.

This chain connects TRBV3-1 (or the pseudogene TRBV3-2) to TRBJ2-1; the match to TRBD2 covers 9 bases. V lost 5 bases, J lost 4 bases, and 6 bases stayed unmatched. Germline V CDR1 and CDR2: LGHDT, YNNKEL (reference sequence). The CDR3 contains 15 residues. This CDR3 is CASSDSGSPYNEQFF. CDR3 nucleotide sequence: TGTGCCAGCAGCGATAGCGGGAGTCCATACAATGAGCAGTTCTTC.

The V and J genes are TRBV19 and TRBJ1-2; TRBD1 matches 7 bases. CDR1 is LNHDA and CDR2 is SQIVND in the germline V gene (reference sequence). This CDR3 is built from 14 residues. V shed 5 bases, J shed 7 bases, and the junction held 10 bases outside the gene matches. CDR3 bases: TGTGCCAGTAGTCGCGAAACAGGGGTGTTTGGCTACACCTTC. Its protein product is CASSRETGVFGYTF.

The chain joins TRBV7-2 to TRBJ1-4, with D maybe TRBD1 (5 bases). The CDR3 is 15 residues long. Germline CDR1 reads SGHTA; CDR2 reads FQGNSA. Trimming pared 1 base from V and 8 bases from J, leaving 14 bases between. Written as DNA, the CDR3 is TGTGCCAGCAGCTTAGAAGGGCAGGGTGGGGAAAAACTGTTTTTT. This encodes CASSLEGQGGEKLFF.

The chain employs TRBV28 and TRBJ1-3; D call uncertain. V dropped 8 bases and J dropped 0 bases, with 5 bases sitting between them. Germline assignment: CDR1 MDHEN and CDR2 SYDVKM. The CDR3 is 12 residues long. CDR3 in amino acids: CASSYSGNTIYF. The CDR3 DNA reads TGTGCCAGCTCATACTCTGGAAACACCATATATTTT. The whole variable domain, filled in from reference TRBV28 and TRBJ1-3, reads DVKVTQSSRYLVKRTGEKVFLECVQDMDHENMFWYRQDPGLGLRLIYFSYDVKMKEKGDIPEGYSVSREKKERFSLILESASTNQTSMYLCASSYSGNTIYFGEGSWLTVV.

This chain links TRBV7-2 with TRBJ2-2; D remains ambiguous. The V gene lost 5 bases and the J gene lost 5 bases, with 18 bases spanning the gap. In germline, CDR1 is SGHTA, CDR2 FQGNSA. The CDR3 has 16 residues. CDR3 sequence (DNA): TGTGCCAGCAGCCATGGAAGACGCGGACGAACCGGGGAGCTGTTTTTT. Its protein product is CASSHGRRGRTGELFF.

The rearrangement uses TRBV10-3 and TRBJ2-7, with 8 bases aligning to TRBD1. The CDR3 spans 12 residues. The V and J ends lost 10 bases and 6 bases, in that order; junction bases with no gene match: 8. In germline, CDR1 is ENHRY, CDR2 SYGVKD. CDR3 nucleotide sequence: TGTGCCACCGGGACAGGCTATCTCGAGCAGTACGTC. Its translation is CATGTGYLEQYV.

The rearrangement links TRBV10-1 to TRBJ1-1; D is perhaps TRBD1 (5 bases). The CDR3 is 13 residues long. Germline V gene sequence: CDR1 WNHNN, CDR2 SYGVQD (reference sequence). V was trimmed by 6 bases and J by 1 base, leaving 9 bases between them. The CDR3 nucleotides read TGCGCCAGCAGCTGGGGCACGAACACTGAAGCTTTCTTT. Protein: CASSWGTNTEAFF.

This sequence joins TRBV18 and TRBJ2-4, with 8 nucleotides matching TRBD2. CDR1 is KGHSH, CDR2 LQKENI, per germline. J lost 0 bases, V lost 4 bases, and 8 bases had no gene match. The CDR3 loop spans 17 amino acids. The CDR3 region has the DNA TGTGCCAGCTCACGAACTAGCGGAACCATAGCCAAAAACATTCAGTACTTC. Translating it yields CASSRTSGTIAKNIQYF.

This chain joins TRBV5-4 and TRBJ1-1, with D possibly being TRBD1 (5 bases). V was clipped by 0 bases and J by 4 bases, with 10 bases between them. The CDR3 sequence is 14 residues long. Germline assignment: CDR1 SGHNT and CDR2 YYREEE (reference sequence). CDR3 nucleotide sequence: TGTGCCAGCAGCTTGGTCGAGCAGGGCACTGAAGCTTTCTTT. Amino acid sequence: CASSLVEQGTEAFF.

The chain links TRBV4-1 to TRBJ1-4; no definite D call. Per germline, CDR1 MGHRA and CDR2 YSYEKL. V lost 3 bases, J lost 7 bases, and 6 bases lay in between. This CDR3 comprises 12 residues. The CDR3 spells CASSQPTEKLFF. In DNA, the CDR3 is TGCGCCAGCAGCCAGCCGACTGAAAAACTGTTTTTT.

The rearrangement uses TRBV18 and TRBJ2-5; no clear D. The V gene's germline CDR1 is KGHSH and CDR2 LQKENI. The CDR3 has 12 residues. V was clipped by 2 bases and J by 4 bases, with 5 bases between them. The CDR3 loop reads CASSPGLETQYF. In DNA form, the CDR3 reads TGTGCCAGCTCACCAGGGCTAGAGACCCAGTACTTC.

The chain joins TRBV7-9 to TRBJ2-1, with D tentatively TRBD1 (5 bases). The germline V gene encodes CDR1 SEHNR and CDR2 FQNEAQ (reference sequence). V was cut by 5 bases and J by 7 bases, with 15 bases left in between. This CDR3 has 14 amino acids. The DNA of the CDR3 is TGTGCCAGCAGCGTCGCTTATCAGGGAAATGAGCAGTTCTTC. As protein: CASSVAYQGNEQFF.

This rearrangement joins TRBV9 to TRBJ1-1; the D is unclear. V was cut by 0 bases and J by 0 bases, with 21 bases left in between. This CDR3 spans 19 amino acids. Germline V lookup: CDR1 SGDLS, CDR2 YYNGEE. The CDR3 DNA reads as TGTGCCAGCAGCGTAGCTATTTCTAGTGGGGAGAGGATGAACACTGAAGCTTTCTTT. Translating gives CASSVAISSGERMNTEAFF. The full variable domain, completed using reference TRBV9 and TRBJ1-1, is DSGVTQTPKHLITATGQRVTLRCSPRSGDLSVYWYQQSLDQGLQFLIQYYNGEERAKGNILERFSAQQFPDLHSELNLSSLELGDSALYFCASSVAISSGERMNTEAFFGQGTRLTVV.

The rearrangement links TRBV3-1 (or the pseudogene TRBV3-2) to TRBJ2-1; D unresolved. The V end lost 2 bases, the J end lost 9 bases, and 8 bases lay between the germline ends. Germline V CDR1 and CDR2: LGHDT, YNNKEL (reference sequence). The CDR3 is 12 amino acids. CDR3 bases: TGTGCCAGCAGCCAACGTGGCAGTGAGCAGTTCTTC. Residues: CASSQRGSEQFF.

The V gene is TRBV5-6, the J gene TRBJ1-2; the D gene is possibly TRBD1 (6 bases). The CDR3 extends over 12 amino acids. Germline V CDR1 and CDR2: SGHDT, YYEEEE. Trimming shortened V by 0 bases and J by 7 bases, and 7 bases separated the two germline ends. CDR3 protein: CASSLEGGGYTF. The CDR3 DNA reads TGTGCCAGCAGCTTGGAAGGGGGTGGCTACACCTTC.

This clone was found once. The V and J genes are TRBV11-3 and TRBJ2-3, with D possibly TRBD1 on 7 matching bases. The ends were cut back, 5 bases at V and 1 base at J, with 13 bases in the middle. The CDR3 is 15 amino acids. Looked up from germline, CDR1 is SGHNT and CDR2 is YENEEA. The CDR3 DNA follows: TGTGCCAGCAGCGCCCAGGGGGGTCGCACAGATACGCAGTATTTT. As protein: CASSAQGGRTDTQYF. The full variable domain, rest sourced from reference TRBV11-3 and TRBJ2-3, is EAGVVQSPRYKIIEKKQPVAFWCNPISGHNTLYWYLQNLGQGPELLIRYENEEAVDDSQLPKDRFSAERLKGVDSTLKIQPAELGDSAVYLCASSAQGGRTDTQYFGPGTRLTVL.

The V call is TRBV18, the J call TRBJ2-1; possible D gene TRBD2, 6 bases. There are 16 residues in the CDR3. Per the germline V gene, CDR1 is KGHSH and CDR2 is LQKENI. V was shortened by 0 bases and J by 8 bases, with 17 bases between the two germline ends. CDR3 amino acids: CASSPPVGLGSDEQFF. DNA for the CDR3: TGTGCCAGCTCACCACCGGTGGGACTTGGTTCGGATGAGCAGTTCTTC. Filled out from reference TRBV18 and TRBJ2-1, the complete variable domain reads NAGVMQNPRHLVRRRGQEARLRCSPMKGHSHVYWYRQLPEEGLKFMVYLQKENIIDESGMPKERFSAEFPKEGPSILRIQQVVRGDSAAYFCASSPPVGLGSDEQFFGPGTRLTVL.

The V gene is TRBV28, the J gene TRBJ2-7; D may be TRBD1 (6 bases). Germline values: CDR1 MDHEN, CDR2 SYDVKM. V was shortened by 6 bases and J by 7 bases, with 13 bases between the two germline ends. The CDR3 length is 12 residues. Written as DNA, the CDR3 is TGTGCCAGCAGCCCGCCAGGGGTGGAGCAGTACGTC. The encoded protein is CASSPPGVEQYV.

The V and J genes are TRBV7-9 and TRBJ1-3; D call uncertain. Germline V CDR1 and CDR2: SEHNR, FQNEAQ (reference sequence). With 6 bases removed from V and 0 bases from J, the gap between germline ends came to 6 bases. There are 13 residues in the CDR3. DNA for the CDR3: TGTGCCAGCAGGCCGGCCTCTGGAAACACCATATATTTT. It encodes CASRPASGNTIYF.

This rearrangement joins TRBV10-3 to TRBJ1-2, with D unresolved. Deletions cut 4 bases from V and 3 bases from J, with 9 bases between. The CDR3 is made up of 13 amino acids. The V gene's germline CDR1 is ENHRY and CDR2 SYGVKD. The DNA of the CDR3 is TGTGCCATCAGTGGTCGCGAGGACTATGGCTACACCTTC. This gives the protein CAISGREDYGYTF.

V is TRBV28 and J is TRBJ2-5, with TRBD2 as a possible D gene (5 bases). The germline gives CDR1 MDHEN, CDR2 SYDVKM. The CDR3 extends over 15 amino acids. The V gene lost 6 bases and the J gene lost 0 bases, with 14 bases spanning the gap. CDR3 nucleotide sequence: TGTGCCAGCAGCCTTCTTCCGGGGTACCAAGAGACCCAGTACTTC. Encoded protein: CASSLLPGYQETQYF.